This T cell receptor beta chain was documented in a study of blood T cell repertoires in COVID-19 (dated by TCRdb to between 2020 and 2021). General notes on the study: Samples from collaborators originated in the United States, Italy and Spain and spanned both the acute and convalescent phases of COVID-19. Samples were obtained from the ongoing ImmuneRACE study (first 160 participants) and from over 1,000 subjects provided by 6 global collaborators. Where available, HLA class I and class II types were taken from metadata supplied by the sample provider and were not determined by assay-based typing. The prospective study material was composed of cDNA or gDNA derived from T cells, B-cell-depleted T cells, or PBMCs. Nearly every sample came with metadata listing a de-identified subject ID, COVID-19 status, age in years and sex. The repertoires were released in a freely available public database intended as a resource for research on the immune response to SARS-CoV-2. Deeply sampled blood TCRbeta repertoires from subjects exposed to, actively infected with, or recovered from COVID-19 were included in the dataset. Here is what the overall study found, with its caveats: The amount of clinical and demographic metadata varied by source and participant and was provided uncurated.

Measured from the cysteine to the phenylalanine, the CDR3 is 17 residues long. Left in the record is the CDR3 DNA by itself, 51 bases read in frame from the first base. V is trimmed back by 5 bases and J by 7 bases, and the junction contains 9 bases that no gene match accounts for. The germline V gene (reference sequence) sets CDR1 to LNHDA and CDR2 to SQIVND. Concerning this clone: No antigen is known for it. The input lacks base qualities; no much larger clone sits a single base away.

TCRbeta CDR3 regions were amplified from genomic DNA by means of the immunoSEQ Assay, a bias-controlled multiplex PCR. In the source study's methods: Nucleated cell counts per sample were estimated from amplification of reference gene primers within the assay. To quantify the absolute abundance of each unique TCRbeta CDR3 rearrangement, sequence reads were collapsed and filtered. For each sample, productive Simpson clonality was calculated by taking the square root of Simpson's diversity index across productive rearrangements. Held by TCRdb, this immuneACCESS table contains in-frame sequences only and omits some clones. Under half of the omission traces to an unresolved V gene where checked; the cause of the rest is unknown. V, J and clone size were drawn from that table, and D and trimming were deduced from the DNA. Present in this sample are more than 150,000 clones, about 85% of which were seen just once. The ten largest clonotypes hold 10% to 15% of the sample.

A second Seattle source provided samples from volunteer blood donors who had recovered from COVID-19. The collaborating institutions used their own protocols to collect whole blood in K2EDTA tubes. For TCRbeta analysis, collaborator samples were shipped as frozen whole blood, as isolated PBMCs, or as DNA extracted from either sample type. The sequence is built from TRBV19 and TRBJ2-1; TRBD2 fits 15 bases in the junction. The source of this sequence is a man aged 65 to 79 who had recovered from COVID-19. The material sequenced was peripheral blood. The CDR3 region has the sequence CASSQGTSGRIHNEQFF. The sequenced DNA: TGTGCCAGTAGTCAAGGGACTAGCGGGAGGATTCATAATGAGCAGTTCTTC.